The 11 T cell receptor beta chains below were found in one sample sequenced in a study of blood T cell repertoires in COVID-19 (dated by TCRdb to the early 2020s). Library method: the immunoSEQ multiplex PCR assay. TCRdb stores this immuneACCESS table with in-frame sequences only. Part of the clones is absent; in the studies checked, under half of the shortfall reflects unresolved V genes, and no reason is known for the rest. The sample table records about 50,000 clones; approximately 91% of these occur just once. About 3% of the sample belongs to the ten largest clones. The sequencing input was peripheral blood. The source is a human donor in a cohort sampled during active COVID-19.

The gene calls are TRBV6-2 or TRBV6-3 and TRBJ2-3; D remains unclear. CDR1 MNHEY and CDR2 SVGEGT come from the germline V gene. The CDR3 loop spans 16 amino acids. The ends were cut back, 5 bases at V and 1 base at J, with 16 bases in the middle. The CDR3 DNA reads TGTGCCAGCAGTACTTCCCCAGGCCAGGGCACAGATACGCAGTATTTT. Its translation is CASSTSPGQGTDTQYF.

The rearrangement links TRBV28 to TRBJ2-1; tentative D call: TRBD2 (6 bases). This CDR3 contains 12 residues. The V gene's germline CDR1 is MDHEN and CDR2 SYDVKM. Trimming stripped 6 bases from V and 8 bases from J, with 11 bases between. The CDR3 DNA reads TGTGCCAGCAGCCGGACTAACCATGAGCAGTTCTTC. It codes for CASSRTNHEQFF.

The gene calls are TRBV19 and TRBJ2-5; 8 positions match TRBD1. Germline CDR1 LNHDA, CDR2 SQIVND (reference sequence). The CDR3 is 14 amino acids. Germline trimming cut 6 bases from V and 3 bases from J; bases unmatched to any gene: 6. CDR3 DNA: TGTGCCAGTAGCCCCCAGGACAGGGAAGAGACCCAGTACTTC. Protein: CASSPQDREETQYF.

This sequence joins TRBV21-1 and TRBJ2-3; the table's D call TRBD2 went unverified against the DNA. TRBV21-1 is a pseudogene segment. The CDR3 sequence is 16 residues long. Written as DNA, the CDR3 is TGTGCCAGCAGCAAATGGCGGTGGAGAGGGCACGATACGCAGTATTTT. This gives the protein CASSKWRWRGHDTQYF.

The V and J genes are TRBV6-5 and TRBJ2-3; D may be TRBD1 (5 bases). CDR1 is MNHEY and CDR2 is SVGAGI in the germline V gene. The CDR3 covers 14 residues. Trimming stripped 10 bases from V and 0 bases from J, with 14 bases between. CDR3 DNA sequence: TGTGCCACCTCCCGGACATTAAGCACAGATACGCAGTATTTT. This encodes CATSRTLSTDTQYF.

The chain uses TRBV30 and TRBJ2-7; D is possibly TRBD2 (6 bases). Germline lookup yields CDR1 GTSNPN and CDR2 SVGIG (reference sequence). This CDR3 has 13 amino acids. Written as DNA, the CDR3 is TGTGCGTGGAGCACCGGGAGATCCTACGAGCAGTACGTC. As protein: CAWSTGRSYEQYV.

The chain couples TRBV5-1 to TRBJ2-5; possibly TRBD1 for D (6 bases). The CDR3 runs 15 residues. The V gene lost 4 bases and the J gene lost 5 bases, with 18 bases spanning the gap. The germline V gene has CDR1 SGHRS and CDR2 YFSETQ. CDR3 DNA: TGCGCCAGCAGCCTTGGGTCAGGGGAAGAGGAGACCCAGTACTTC. Protein product: CASSLGSGEEETQYF. The full variable domain, its missing parts supplied by reference TRBV5-1 and TRBJ2-5, is KAGVTQTPRYLIKTRGQQVTLSCSPISGHRSVSWYQQTPGQGLQFLFEYFSETQRNKGNFPGRFSGRQFSNSRSEMNVSTLELGDSALYLCASSLGSGEEETQYFGPGTRLLVL.

This chain links TRBV10-3 with TRBJ1-2; 8 bases are a match to TRBD1. After removal of 4 bases from V and 2 bases from J, the junction contained 9 bases not matched to a gene. The CDR3 runs to 16 residues. Per the germline V gene, CDR1 is ENHRY and CDR2 is SYGVKD. CDR3 coding DNA: TGTGCCATCAGTGTGGAATGGACAGGGCAGAACTATGGCTACACCTTC. As protein: CAISVEWTGQNYGYTF.

The V call is TRBV4-1, the J call TRBJ1-5; TRBD1 aligns across 12 bases. CDR3 length: 15 amino acids. Germline CDR1 reads MGHRA; CDR2 reads YSYEKL. J was trimmed by 5 bases and V by 3 bases; bases with no gene match: 2. In nucleotides, the CDR3 is TGCGCCAGCAGCCAGGGACAGGGGGCTTATCAGCCCCAGCATTTT. Translating gives CASSQGQGAYQPQHF.

This sequence joins TRBV7-9 and TRBJ1-1, with unresolved D. CDR1 SEHNR and CDR2 FQNEAQ come from the germline V gene (reference sequence). The CDR3 is made up of 17 amino acids. Trimming cost V 2 bases and J 3 bases, with 19 bases left between them. The CDR3: CASSLIGFGSVDTEAFF. CDR3 nucleotides: TGTGCCAGCAGCTTAATAGGATTTGGGAGTGTGGACACTGAAGCTTTCTTT. Using reference TRBV7-9 and TRBJ1-1 for the parts outside the CDR3, the full variable domain is DTGVSQNPRHKITKRGQNVTFRCDPISEHNRLYWYRQTLGQGPEFLTYFQNEAQLEKSRLLSDRFSAERPKGSFSTLEIQRTEQGDSAMYLCASSLIGFGSVDTEAFFGQGTRLTVV.

The gene calls are TRBV4-2 and TRBJ2-2; D is possibly TRBD2 (5 bases). This CDR3 spans 14 amino acids. Germline V CDR1 and CDR2: LGHNA, YNFKEQ. V was shortened by 1 base and J by 2 bases, with 5 bases between the two germline ends. The DNA of the CDR3 is TGTGCCAGCAGCCAAGCTAGCAACACCGGGGAGCTGTTTTTT. Its protein is CASSQASNTGELFF.